This T cell receptor (beta chain) was sequenced during a study of glioma-infiltrating T cells. The study's findings and limits: Gliomas, especially low-grade, showed above-expected tissue-blood divergence; non-neoplastic patients showed below.

The iRepertoire nested amplicon-rescue multiplex PCR amplified TCR alpha and beta CDR3s from RNA. From the multiplex PCR reads, TCRdb called clonotypes with MiXCR, one entry per CDR3 protein. The repertoire consists of more than 300,000 distinct CDR3 sequences, with 41% occurring once and the leading ten covering more than 10%. Germline V lookup: CDR1 MNHEY, CDR2 SVGEGT. The length of the CDR3 is 14 residues. Between the trimmed V and J ends, which lost 2 bases and 0 bases, there was a span of 6 bases. In this sample, this clonotype turned up many times. Antigen specificity is unknown. The V and J genes are TRBV6-2 or TRBV6-3 and TRBJ2-3; D gene ambiguous. The receptor comes from a human donor with low-grade glioma or glioblastoma, undergoing nonglioma brain surgery, or in good health (not recorded which). Sequencing was performed on glioma tissue, nonneoplastic brain tissue, or PBMCs (not recorded which). Here the CDR3 reads CASSYRTSTDTQYF. The CDR3 region has the DNA TGTGCCAGCAGTTACCGAACGAGCACAGATACGCAGTATTTT.